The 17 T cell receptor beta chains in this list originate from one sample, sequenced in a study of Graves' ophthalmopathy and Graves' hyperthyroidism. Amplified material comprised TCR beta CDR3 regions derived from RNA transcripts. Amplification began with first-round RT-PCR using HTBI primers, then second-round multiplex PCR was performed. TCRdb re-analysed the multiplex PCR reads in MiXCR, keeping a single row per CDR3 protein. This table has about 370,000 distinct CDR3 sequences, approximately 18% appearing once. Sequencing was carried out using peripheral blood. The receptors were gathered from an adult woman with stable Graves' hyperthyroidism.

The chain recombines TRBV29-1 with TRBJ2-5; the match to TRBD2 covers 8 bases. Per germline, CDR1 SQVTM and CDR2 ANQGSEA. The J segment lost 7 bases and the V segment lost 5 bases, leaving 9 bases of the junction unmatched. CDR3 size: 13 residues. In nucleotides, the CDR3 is TGCAGCGTTTGGTTCGGGGGGGCTAGGACCCAGTACTTC. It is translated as CSVWFGGARTQYF.

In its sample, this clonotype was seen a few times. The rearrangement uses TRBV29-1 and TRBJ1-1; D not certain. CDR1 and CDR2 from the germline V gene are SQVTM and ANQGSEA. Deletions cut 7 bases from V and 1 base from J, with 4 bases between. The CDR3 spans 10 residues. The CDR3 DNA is TGCAGCGGAAAGAACACTGAAGCTTTCTTT. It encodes CSGKNTEAFF.

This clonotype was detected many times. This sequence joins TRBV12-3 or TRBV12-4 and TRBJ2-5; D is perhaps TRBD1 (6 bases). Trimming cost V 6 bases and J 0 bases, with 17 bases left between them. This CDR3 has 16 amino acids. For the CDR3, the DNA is TGTGCCAGCAGCTACACAGGGTGGGGGTACCAAGAGACCCAGTACTTC. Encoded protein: CASSYTGWGYQETQYF.

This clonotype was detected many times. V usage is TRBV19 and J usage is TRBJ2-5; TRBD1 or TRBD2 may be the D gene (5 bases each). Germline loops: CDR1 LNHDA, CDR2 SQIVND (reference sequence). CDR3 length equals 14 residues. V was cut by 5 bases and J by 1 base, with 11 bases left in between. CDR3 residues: CASSWGRGQETQYF. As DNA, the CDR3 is TGTGCCAGTAGTTGGGGGAGAGGCCAAGAGACCCAGTACTTC.

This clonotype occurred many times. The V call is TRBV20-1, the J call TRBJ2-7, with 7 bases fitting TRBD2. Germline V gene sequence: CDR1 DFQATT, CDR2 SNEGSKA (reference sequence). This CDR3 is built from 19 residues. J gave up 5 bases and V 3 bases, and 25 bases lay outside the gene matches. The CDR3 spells CSASVASGLLGSLGDEQYF. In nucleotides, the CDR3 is TGCAGTGCTAGTGTGGCTAGCGGACTCCTTGGTAGTCTAGGGGACGAGCAGTACTTC.

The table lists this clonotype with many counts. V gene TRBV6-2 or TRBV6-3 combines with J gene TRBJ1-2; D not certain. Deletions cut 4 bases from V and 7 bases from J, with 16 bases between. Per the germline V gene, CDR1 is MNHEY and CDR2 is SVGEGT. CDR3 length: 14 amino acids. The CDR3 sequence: CASSLTSSAGGYTF. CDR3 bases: TGTGCCAGCAGTTTGACCTCCTCAGCGGGTGGCTACACCTTC.

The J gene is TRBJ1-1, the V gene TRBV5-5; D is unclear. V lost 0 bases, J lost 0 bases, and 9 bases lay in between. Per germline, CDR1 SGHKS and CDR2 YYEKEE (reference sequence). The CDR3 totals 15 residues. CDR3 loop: CASSLGPTMNTEAFF. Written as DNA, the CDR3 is TGTGCCAGCAGCTTGGGACCGACGATGAACACTGAAGCTTTCTTT.

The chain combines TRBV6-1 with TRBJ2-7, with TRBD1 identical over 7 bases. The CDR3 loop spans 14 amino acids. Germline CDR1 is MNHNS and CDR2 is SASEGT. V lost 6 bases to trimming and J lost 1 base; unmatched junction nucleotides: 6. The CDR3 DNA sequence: TGTGCCAGCAGCGACCCGGGACAGTCCTACGAGCAGTACTTC. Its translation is CASSDPGQSYEQYF.

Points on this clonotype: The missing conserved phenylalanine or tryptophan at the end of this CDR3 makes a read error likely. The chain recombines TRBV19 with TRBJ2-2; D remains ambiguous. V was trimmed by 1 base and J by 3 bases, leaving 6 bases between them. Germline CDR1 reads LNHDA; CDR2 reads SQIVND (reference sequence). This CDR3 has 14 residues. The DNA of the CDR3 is TGTGCCAGTAGTATAGCCCCGTACACCGGGGAGCTGTTTTTA. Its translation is CASSIAPYTGELFL.

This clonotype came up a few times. CDR3: CASSHGTVLPSNQPQHF. In nucleotides, the CDR3 is TGCGCCAGCAGCCACGGGACAGTACTACCTAGCAATCAGCCCCAGCATTTT. The chain combines TRBV4-1 with TRBJ1-5; 7 bases fit TRBD1. Germline V gives CDR1 MGHRA, CDR2 YSYEKL. With 3 bases clipped from V and 0 bases from J, the junction kept 8 bases outside the gene matches. There are 17 residues in the CDR3.

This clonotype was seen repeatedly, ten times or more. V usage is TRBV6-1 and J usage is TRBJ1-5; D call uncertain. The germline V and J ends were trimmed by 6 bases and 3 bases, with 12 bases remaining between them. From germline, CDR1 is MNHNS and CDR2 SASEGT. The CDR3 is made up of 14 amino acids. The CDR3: CASRPAGSNQPQHF. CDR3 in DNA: TGTGCCAGCAGACCTGCGGGCTCCAATCAGCCCCAGCATTTT.

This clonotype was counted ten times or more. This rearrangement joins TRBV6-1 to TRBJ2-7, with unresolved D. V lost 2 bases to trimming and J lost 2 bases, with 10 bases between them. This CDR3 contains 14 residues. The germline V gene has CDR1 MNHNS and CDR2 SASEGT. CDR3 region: CASSEFSGTYEQYF. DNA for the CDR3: TGTGCCAGCAGTGAATTTTCGGGTACCTACGAGCAGTACTTC.

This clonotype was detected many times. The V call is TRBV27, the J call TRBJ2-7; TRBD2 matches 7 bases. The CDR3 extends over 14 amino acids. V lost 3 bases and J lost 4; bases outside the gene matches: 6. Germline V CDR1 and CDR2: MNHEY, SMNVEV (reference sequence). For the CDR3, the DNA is TGTGCCAGCAGTTTTGGCGGGAGCCAATACGAGCAGTACTTC. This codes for CASSFGGSQYEQYF.

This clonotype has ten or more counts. The CDR3 DNA sequence: TGTGCCAGCAGTCAGAAGTTCATCGGACAGGGGGACACCGGGGAGCTGTTTTTT. This sequence encodes CASSQKFIGQGDTGELFF. This sequence joins TRBV6-2 or TRBV6-3 and TRBJ2-2; 10 bases agree with TRBD1. The CDR3 spans 18 residues. Trimming removed 5 bases from V and 3 bases from J; junction bases left unmatched: 12. Germline V gives CDR1 MNHEY, CDR2 SVGEGT.

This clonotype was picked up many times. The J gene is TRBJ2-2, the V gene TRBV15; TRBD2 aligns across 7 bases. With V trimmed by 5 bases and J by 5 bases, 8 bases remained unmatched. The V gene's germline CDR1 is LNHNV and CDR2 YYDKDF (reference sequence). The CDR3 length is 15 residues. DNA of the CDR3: TGTGCCACCAGCGGCCGGGACTATTCGACCGGGGAGCTGTTTTTT. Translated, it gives CATSGRDYSTGELFF.

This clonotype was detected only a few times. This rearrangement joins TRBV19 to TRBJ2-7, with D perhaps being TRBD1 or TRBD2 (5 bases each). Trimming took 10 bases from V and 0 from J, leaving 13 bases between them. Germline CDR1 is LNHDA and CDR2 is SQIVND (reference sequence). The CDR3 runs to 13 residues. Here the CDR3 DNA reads TGTGCCACACGAGGGGTGAGCTCCTACGAGCAGTACTTC. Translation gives CATRGVSSYEQYF.

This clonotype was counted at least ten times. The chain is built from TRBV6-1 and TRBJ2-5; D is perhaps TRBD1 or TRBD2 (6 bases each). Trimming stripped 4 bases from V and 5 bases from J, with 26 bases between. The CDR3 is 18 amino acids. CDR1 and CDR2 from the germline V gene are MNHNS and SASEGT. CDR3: CASSGGASVRKRRETQYF. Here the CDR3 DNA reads TGTGCCAGCAGTGGGGGGGCTAGCGTTCGAAAACGGCGGGAGACCCAGTACTTC.